This T cell receptor beta chain was recorded in a study of blood T cell repertoires in COVID-19 (dated by TCRdb to 2020 to 2022). Concerning the study at large: Collaborator samples came from the United States, Italy and Spain and covered acute and convalescent phases of COVID-19. Where available, HLA class I and class II types were taken from metadata supplied by the sample provider and were not determined by assay-based typing. The samples were drawn from the first 160 participants of the ongoing ImmuneRACE study and from about 1,200 subjects provided by 6 global collaborators. The dataset comprised deeply sampled blood TCRbeta repertoires from subjects exposed to, actively infected with, or recovered from COVID-19. The prospective study material was composed of cDNA or gDNA derived from T cells, B-cell-depleted T cells, or PBMCs. The repertoires were released in a freely available public database intended as a resource for research on the immune response to SARS-CoV-2. The sample metadata nearly always contained a de-identified subject ID, COVID-19 status, age in years and sex. General findings and caveats noted by the study authors: The quantity of clinical and demographic metadata differed by source and by participant and was supplied without curation.

The CDR3 covers 17 residues, taking in both the cysteine and the phenylalanine. The sequence is cut down to CDR3 DNA, 51 bases in frame from base 1. CDR1 and CDR2 are drawn from the germline V gene: SGHRS, YFSETQ. V and J lose 4 bases and 0 bases, and a span of 17 bases separates them. TCRbeta CDR3 regions were amplified from genomic DNA using the immunoSEQ Assay, a bias-controlled multiplex PCR. Under the source paper's analysis protocol: Within the assay, amplification of reference gene primers was used to estimate how many nucleated cells each sample contained. To quantify the absolute abundance of each unique TCRbeta CDR3 rearrangement, sequence reads were collapsed and filtered. For each sample, productive Simpson clonality was calculated as the square root of Simpson's diversity index across productive rearrangements. TCRdb carries this immuneACCESS record with in-frame sequences only. Its versions omit some clonotypes, under half of them owing to an unresolved V gene in the studies checked, with the rest unexplained. V and J calls and clone size are given by that table; D and trimming were obtained from the DNA. The sample has more than 150,000 clones on record, around 80% of them singletons. Of the sample, about 8.6% falls within the top ten clones.

Participants in the prospective study were aged about 18 to 95 years, lived in under 30 United States geographic areas, and enrolled through a virtual design. Cohort assignment in the prospective study relied on participant-reported clinical history from a screening survey and a study questionnaire. ImmuneRACE Cohort 3 recovered participants were defined by two consecutive negative NP/OP PCR tests, healthcare professional clearance, or symptom resolution. In the prospective study, whole blood, serum and a nasopharyngeal or oropharyngeal swab were collected from each participant by mobile phlebotomists. Over an approximately 2-month period, participants in the prospective study had the option of providing additional blood draws and questionnaires. Before DNA extraction, blood samples from the prospective study were shipped at room temperature or frozen. A word on this clone: Its antigen has not been determined. Base quality data are lacking; no much larger clone is found one base away.

Sequenced: PBMCs or T cells enriched from blood (not recorded which). This receptor was taken from a woman aged 45-65 years who had recovered from COVID-19. The V gene is TRBV5-1 and the J gene is TRBJ2-4; a weak D assignment points to TRBD1 (5 bases agree). The DNA sequence reads TGCGCCAGCAGCACGGGCACCCAAGGGGTAGCCAAAAACATTCAGTACTTC. Its protein reads: CASSTGTQGVAKNIQYF. Full variable domain (CDR3 extended with the reference TRBV5-1 and TRBJ2-4 proteins): KAGVTQTPRYLIKTRGQQVTLSCSPISGHRSVSWYQQTPGQGLQFLFEYFSETQRNKGNFPGRFSGRQFSNSRSEMNVSTLELGDSALYLCASSTGTQGVAKNIQYFGAGTRLSVL.